Given below is one TCR beta chain in context. Trimming removed 3 bases from V and 4 bases from J, with 10 bases in between. Germline assignment: CDR1 SGHTA and CDR2 FQGNSA. The CDR3 is 13 residues long. This entry comes from a study of molecular identifiers for immune sequencing clone quantification. TCRdb re-called the PCR reads through MiXCR, storing one row per CDR3 protein. The sample holds about 640,000 distinct CDR3 sequences, roughly 21% seen once. This chain joins TRBV7-2 and TRBJ2-7; D not resolved. This TCR was recovered from a human donor in good health. Some libraries in this study had Jurkat cell RNA spiked in. Sample: naive CD8+ T cells from blood, with Jurkat cell RNA spiked in. Subset given: FACS-sorted CD8+CD4-CCR7+CD45RA+ naive T cells. The CDR3 nucleotides are TGTGCCAGCAGCTTTCTCATCCCATACGAGCAGTACTTC. The encoded protein is CASSFLIPYEQYF.